This passage covers 2 T cell receptor beta chains from one sample sequenced in a study of blood T cell repertoires in COVID-19. The table came from immunoSEQ multiplex PCR; TCRdb's copy has only in-frame clones and leaves some out. Among some 340,000 clones listed, 85% to 95% were seen once. Sequenced: PBMCs or T cells enriched from blood (not recorded which). These receptors all stem from a woman aged 30 to 39 who had been exposed to COVID-19.

In this sample, this clone turned up a few times. The chain combines TRBV5-1 with TRBJ1-4; 7 bases fit TRBD1. Germline loops: CDR1 SGHRS, CDR2 YFSETQ. With 5 bases clipped from V and 5 bases from J, the junction kept 6 bases outside the gene matches. This CDR3 contains 14 residues. CDR3 loop: CASRQDRVNEKLFF. In DNA, the CDR3 is TGCGCCAGCAGACAAGACAGGGTCAATGAAAAACTGTTTTTT. Full variable domain (outside the CDR3, taken from reference TRBV5-1 and TRBJ1-4): KAGVTQTPRYLIKTRGQQVTLSCSPISGHRSVSWYQQTPGQGLQFLFEYFSETQRNKGNFPGRFSGRQFSNSRSEMNVSTLELGDSALYLCASRQDRVNEKLFFGSGTQLSVL.

This chain joins TRBV15 and TRBJ1-2; D ambiguous. Germline-derived CDR1 and CDR2 are LNHNV and YYDKDF (reference sequence). V lost 1 base, J lost 4 bases, and 13 bases lay in between. CDR3 length: 15 residues. The CDR3 spells CATSRGGQEAYGYTF. The CDR3 coding sequence is TGTGCCACCAGCAGAGGAGGCCAGGAGGCCTATGGCTACACCTTC.